Included here is one T cell receptor beta chain sequence, with context. The CDR3 covers 14 residues. Trimming took 0 bases from V and 7 from J, leaving 10 bases between them. Germline V gene data show CDR1 as LNHDA and CDR2 as SQIVND (reference sequence). The repertoire was sequenced with immunoSEQ multiplex PCR; TCRdb's copy has only in-frame clones and lacks some. The repertoire holds around 69,000 clones, with around 92% as singletons. This entry belongs to a study of T cell changes during pregnancy in multiple sclerosis. The material was peripheral blood, obtained in the third trimester of pregnancy. V gene TRBV19 combines with J gene TRBJ1-5, with a tentative D call TRBD1 (6 bases). The TCR sequence derives from a female donor in good health, enrolled as a control in a pregnancy study. The CDR3 DNA is TGTGCCAGTAGTATAGATATCAGGGGACAGCCCCAGCATTTT. This sequence encodes CASSIDIRGQPQHF.